Listed here are 25 T cell receptor beta chains from one sample, sequenced in a study of shared clonotypes between healthy human individuals. The protocol was immunoSEQ multiplex PCR, while the TCRdb copy is restricted to in-frame clones and leaves out a portion. The sample carries 2 million to 2.5 million clones, around 93% recorded once. The source material was naive CD4+ T cells from PBMCs. Regarding subset: CD45RA+ positively selected. The source is a man younger than 35 in good health. Some clones in this sample may be carry-over from other donors' samples.

The chain employs TRBV7-2 and TRBJ1-3, with D unclear. CDR1 and CDR2 from the germline V gene are SGHTA and FQGNSA. V gave up 4 bases and J gave up 0 bases, with 19 bases separating them. The CDR3 is made up of 18 amino acids. The CDR3 nucleotides read TGTGCCAGCAGCTCGAACCTCTATGGACTGAGCTCTGGAAACACCATATATTTT. It specifies CASSSNLYGLSSGNTIYF.

The V call is TRBV28, the J call TRBJ2-7; D not certain. Per germline, CDR1 MDHEN and CDR2 SYDVKM. This CDR3 has 15 amino acids. The ends were cut back, 1 base at V and 0 bases at J, with 10 bases in the middle. The CDR3 DNA follows: TGTGCCAGCAGTTTATCGGCGAAGAGCTCCTACGAGCAGTACTTC. It specifies CASSLSAKSSYEQYF.

The chain recombines TRBV9 with TRBJ1-1; D possibly corresponds to TRBD1 (6 bases). Trimming took off 4 bases at V and 6 bases at J, with 19 bases between the two ends. The CDR3 covers 15 residues. Per the germline V gene, CDR1 is SGDLS and CDR2 is YYNGEE. The CDR3 spells CASSPRRQEWAEAFF. For the CDR3, the DNA is TGTGCCAGCAGCCCCCGGCGACAGGAATGGGCTGAAGCTTTCTTT. The entire variable domain, with the rest obtained from reference TRBV9 and TRBJ1-1, is as follows: DSGVTQTPKHLITATGQRVTLRCSPRSGDLSVYWYQQSLDQGLQFLIQYYNGEERAKGNILERFSAQQFPDLHSELNLSSLELGDSALYFCASSPRRQEWAEAFFGQGTRLTVV.

V and J are TRBV4-1 and TRBJ1-2; D remains unclear. In germline, CDR1 is MGHRA, CDR2 YSYEKL. The CDR3 consists of 15 residues. V was trimmed by 0 bases and J by 4 bases, leaving 12 bases between them. CDR3 residues: CASSQEPQQFYGYTF. CDR3 coding DNA: TGCGCCAGCAGCCAAGAGCCCCAACAGTTCTATGGCTACACCTTC.

In regard to this clone: Other DNA sequences in the same sample also yield this CDR3. The chain employs TRBV2 and TRBJ1-5; a weak D match, TRBD1 (5 bases). From germline, CDR1 is SNHLY and CDR2 FYNNEI. V lost 5 bases and J lost 2, with 10 bases in between. The CDR3 is 14 residues long. The CDR3 sequence: CASSSQGGNQPQHF. The CDR3 DNA reads TGTGCCAGCAGTTCCCAGGGAGGCAATCAGCCCCAGCATTTT.

V and J are TRBV25-1 and TRBJ2-3, with D possibly TRBD1 on 7 matching bases. Trimming shortened V by 1 base and J by 2 bases, and 10 bases separated the two germline ends. Germline CDR1 MGHDK, CDR2 SYGVNS. CDR3 length: 15 residues. CDR3 DNA: TGTGCCAGCAGTGAATTCAGGGGGGTCACAGATACGCAGTATTTT. This codes for CASSEFRGVTDTQYF.

Remarks on this clone: In the same sample, other DNA sequences code for this CDR3. This chain joins TRBV6-5 and TRBJ1-1; D gene ambiguous. The V end lost 2 bases, the J end lost 6 bases, and 4 bases lay between the germline ends. The CDR3 covers 11 residues. Germline V gives CDR1 MNHEY, CDR2 SVGAGI. The CDR3 DNA reads as TGTGCCAGCAGTTACCGGTCTGAAGCTTTCTTT. Translated, it gives CASSYRSEAFF.

The chain employs TRBV9 and TRBJ2-2; 9 bases line up with TRBD2. Germline CDR1 SGDLS, CDR2 YYNGEE. The V segment lost 3 bases and the J segment 8 bases; nucleotides outside the gene matches: 8. The CDR3 is 15 amino acids. The CDR3 reads CASSARAGGDGELFF. The CDR3 DNA is TGTGCCAGCAGCGCCCGAGCGGGAGGCGATGGGGAGCTGTTTTTT.

Comment on this clone: Other DNA sequences in this specimen translate into the identical CDR3. The V gene is TRBV28, the J gene TRBJ2-7, with unresolved D. Deletions cut 3 bases from V and 5 bases from J, with 8 bases between. The CDR3 length is 12 residues. Germline CDR1 MDHEN, CDR2 SYDVKM. CDR3 in DNA: TGTGCCAGCAGTTTGTTGGGTGACGAGCAGTACTTC. Translation gives CASSLLGDEQYF.

The rearrangement links TRBV7-9 to TRBJ2-3; D is possibly TRBD2 (6 bases). V was shortened by 5 bases and J by 2 bases, with 14 bases between the two germline ends. The germline gives CDR1 SEHNR, CDR2 FQNEAQ (reference sequence). The CDR3 is made up of 15 amino acids. This CDR3 is CASSHDRGATDTQYF. The CDR3 DNA reads as TGTGCCAGCAGCCACGACCGCGGGGCCACAGATACGCAGTATTTT.

V usage is TRBV5-1 and J usage is TRBJ2-1; D tentatively fits TRBD1 or TRBD2 (5 bases each). This CDR3 comprises 17 residues. The V end lost 3 bases, the J end lost 7 bases, and 23 bases lay between the germline ends. Germline V lookup: CDR1 SGHRS, CDR2 YFSETQ. The CDR3 reads CASSSKTGTRSLNEQFF. The CDR3 nucleotides read TGCGCCAGCAGCTCAAAGACCGGGACCCGCTCCTTGAATGAGCAGTTCTTC.

As for this clone: Other DNA sequences in this sample translate to the same CDR3. The V call is TRBV5-4, the J call TRBJ1-2; perhaps TRBD1 as D (5 bases). Germline CDR1 reads SGHNT; CDR2 reads YYREEE (reference sequence). This CDR3 region has 13 residues. V lost 0 bases and J lost 2, with 5 bases in between. The CDR3 spells CASSLGQNYGYTF. CDR3 nucleotides: TGTGCCAGCAGCTTGGGACAGAACTATGGCTACACCTTC.

This sequence joins TRBV5-1 and TRBJ2-1; 11 bases line up with TRBD2. Per germline, CDR1 SGHRS and CDR2 YFSETQ. The V gene end was trimmed by 3 bases and the J gene end by 4 bases; junction bases not matched to a gene: 3. This CDR3 is 15 amino acids long. CDR3 in DNA: TGCGCCAGCAGCTGGACTAGCGGGCAATACAATGAGCAGTTCTTC. It encodes CASSWTSGQYNEQFF.

The V gene is TRBV14, the J gene TRBJ2-3; a possible D gene is TRBD1 (6 bases). The CDR3 covers 13 residues. Trimming removed 4 bases from V and 7 bases from J, with 12 bases in between. Germline CDR1 reads SGHDN; CDR2 reads FVKESK. CDR3 sequence (DNA): TGTGCCAGCAGCCCCCTAGGGGACAATACGCAGTATTTT. It translates to CASSPLGDNTQYF.

This clone showed up just once. This rearrangement joins TRBV7-9 to TRBJ2-3; D unclear. V lost 1 base and J 0 bases, leaving 8 bases between the germline ends. The V gene's germline CDR1 is SEHNR and CDR2 FQNEAQ (reference sequence). This CDR3 contains 15 residues. CDR3: CASSLGAESTDTQYF. DNA for the CDR3: TGTGCCAGCAGCTTAGGGGCAGAGAGCACAGATACGCAGTATTTT. The variable domain in full, completed from reference TRBV7-9 and TRBJ2-3, reads DTGVSQNPRHKITKRGQNVTFRCDPISEHNRLYWYRQTLGQGPEFLTYFQNEAQLEKSRLLSDRFSAERPKGSFSTLEIQRTEQGDSAMYLCASSLGAESTDTQYFGPGTRLTVL.

A remark on this clone: One junction end disagrees with the germline gene, perhaps due to a read error. The CDR3: CSARDGQPPRF. The CDR3 nucleotides read TGCAGTGCTAGAGATGGACAGCCACCCCGGTTC. The V gene is TRBV20-1, the J gene TRBJ2-7; D is possibly TRBD1 (6 bases). Per the germline V gene, CDR1 is DFQATT and CDR2 is SNEGSKA (reference sequence). This CDR3 has 11 residues.

The V call is TRBV5-6, the J call TRBJ1-1; tentative D call: TRBD1 (5 bases). V was cut by 2 bases and J by 2 bases, with 10 bases left in between. Germline CDR1 reads SGHDT; CDR2 reads YYEEEE. There are 14 residues in the CDR3. CDR3 nucleotides: TGTGCCAGCAGCTTTCCAGGGATCAACACTGAAGCTTTCTTT. Amino acids: CASSFPGINTEAFF. The entire variable domain, with the rest obtained from reference TRBV5-6 and TRBJ1-1, is as follows: DAGVTQSPTHLIKTRGQQVTLRCSPKSGHDTVSWYQQALGQGPQFIFQYYEEEERQRGNFPDRFSGHQFPNYSSELNVNALLLGDSALYLCASSFPGINTEAFFGQGTRLTVV.

J is TRBJ2-5 and V is TRBV6-4, with D unresolved. Germline CDR1 MRHNA, CDR2 SNTAGT. Trimming took off 2 bases at V and 5 bases at J, with 6 bases between the two ends. The CDR3 sequence is 12 residues long. CDR3 amino acids: CASSDGRETQYF. CDR3 sequence (DNA): TGTGCCAGCAGTGACGGGCGGGAGACCCAGTACTTC.

This clone has only one observation. The chain combines TRBV23-1 with TRBJ1-4; D unresolved. TRBV23-1 counts as an open reading frame of uncertain function. The CDR3 extends over 15 amino acids. V was cut by 0 bases and J by 8 bases, with 13 bases left in between. The CDR3 coding sequence is TGCGCCAGCAGTCAATCTGGGCGGGCTCGGGAAAAACTGTTTTTT. Its protein product is CASSQSGRAREKLFF.

The V call is TRBV27, the J call TRBJ2-3; possible D gene TRBD2, 6 bases. Trimming pared 6 bases from V and 4 bases from J, leaving 26 bases between. CDR1 MNHEY and CDR2 SMNVEV come from the germline V gene (reference sequence). The length of the CDR3 is 18 residues. CDR3 region: CASRRGPGEGGEADTQYF. The CDR3 coding sequence is TGTGCCAGCAGGCGAGGACCTGGAGAGGGAGGTGAAGCAGATACGCAGTATTTT.

The chain carries TRBV4-1 and TRBJ2-5; tentative D call: TRBD2 (6 bases). V was cut by 6 bases and J by 4 bases, with 24 bases left in between. This CDR3 contains 17 residues. CDR1 MGHRA and CDR2 YSYEKL come from the germline V gene. The CDR3 sequence is CASRKGYLAREGETQYF. CDR3 nucleotide sequence: TGCGCCAGCAGGAAAGGGTATCTCGCGCGGGAAGGAGAGACCCAGTACTTC.

V and J are TRBV6-1 and TRBJ1-5; TRBD1 is a possible D gene (6 bases). V was cut by 8 bases and J by 2 bases, with 16 bases left in between. CDR1 and CDR2 from the germline V gene are MNHNS and SASEGT. The length of the CDR3 is 15 residues. The CDR3 loop reads CASWRGGVGNQPQHF. Here the CDR3 DNA reads TGTGCCAGCTGGAGGGGGGGGGTCGGCAATCAGCCCCAGCATTTT.

This clone was seen once. The chain couples TRBV10-2 to TRBJ2-7; D might be TRBD1 (6 bases). There are 16 residues in the CDR3. CDR1 and CDR2 (germline): WSHSY, SAAADI. The V and J ends lost 0 bases and 4 bases respectively, with 16 bases between them. The CDR3 sequence is CASSESPPGQLYEQYF. The CDR3 nucleotides read TGCGCCAGCAGTGAGTCCCCTCCGGGACAATTATACGAGCAGTACTTC.

The chain recombines TRBV29-1 with TRBJ2-4; tentatively, D is TRBD2 (6 bases). Germline CDR1 and CDR2: SQVTM and ANQGSEA. V lost 7 bases and J lost 0, with 10 bases in between. The CDR3 extends over 13 amino acids. Written as DNA, the CDR3 is TGCAGCGGGGAAGCGGGAGCCAAAAACATTCAGTACTTC. Protein: CSGEAGAKNIQYF.

The chain joins TRBV7-9 to TRBJ1-1; TRBD1 aligns across 12 bases. The CDR3 spans 16 residues. Trimming at V came to 5 bases and at J to 5 bases, leaving 9 bases not matched to a gene. Germline CDR1 reads SEHNR; CDR2 reads FQNEAQ (reference sequence). CDR3 residues: CASSPRGTGGRTEAFF. The CDR3 bases are TGTGCCAGCAGCCCCCGCGGGACAGGGGGCAGAACTGAAGCTTTCTTT.